This record covers a single TCR beta chain. The target antigen is unknown. This specimen belongs to a study of identical twins. The CDR3 sequence is 13 residues long. Trimming cost V 4 bases and J 7 bases, with 11 bases left between them. Germline values: CDR1 WNHNN, CDR2 SYGVQD (reference sequence). Study outcomes and limitations: Some out-of-frame alpha sequences were shared by twins, and these showed excess low generation probability.

TCRdb used MiXCR to reprocess the 5' RACE reads, holding one entry per CDR3 protein. The sample holds about 660,000 distinct CDR3 sequences; less than 10% are singletons and the top ten take approximately 0.94%. The same sample was also studied in work on yellow fever vaccine responses in identical twins.

The sequenced sample consisted of PBMCs. The clonotype originates from a woman between 18 and 30 years old in good health. The rearrangement joins TRBV10-1 to TRBJ2-1; D ambiguous. CDR3 loop: CASSGLLGNEQFF. The DNA for the CDR3 is TGCGCCAGCAGTGGGCTCCTAGGAAATGAGCAGTTCTTC.